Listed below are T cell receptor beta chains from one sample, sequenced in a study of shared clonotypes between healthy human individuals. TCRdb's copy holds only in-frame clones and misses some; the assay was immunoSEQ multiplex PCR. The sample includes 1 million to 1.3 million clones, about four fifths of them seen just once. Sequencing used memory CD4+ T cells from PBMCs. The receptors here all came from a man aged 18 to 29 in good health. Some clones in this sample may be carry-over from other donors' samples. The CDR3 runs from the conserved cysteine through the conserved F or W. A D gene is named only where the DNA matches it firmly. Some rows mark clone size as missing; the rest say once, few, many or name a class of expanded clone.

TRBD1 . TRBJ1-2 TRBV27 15 CASSSQGAILGGYTF TGTGCCAGCAGTTCCCAGGGGGCTATCTTGGGTGGCTACACCTTC
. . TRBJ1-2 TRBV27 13 CASRGDGLYGYTF TGTGCCAGCAGGGGGGACGGACTCTATGGCTACACCTTC
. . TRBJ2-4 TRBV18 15 CASAKQASAKNIQYF TGTGCCAGCGCGAAACAGGCGTCAGCCAAAAACATTCAGTACTTC
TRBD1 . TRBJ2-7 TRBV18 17 CASSPYLDAGQVLKEYF TGTGCCAGCTCACCATACCTCGACGCGGGACAGGTTTTAAAAGAGTACTTC
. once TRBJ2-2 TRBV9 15 CASSSRPDSSGELFF TGTGCCAGCAGCTCCAGACCCGACAGCAGCGGGGAGCTGTTTTTT
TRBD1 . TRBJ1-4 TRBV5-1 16 CASTRQGARSNEKLFF TGCGCCAGCACCCGACAGGGGGCGCGGTCTAATGAAAAACTGTTTTTT
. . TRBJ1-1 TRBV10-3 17 CAISESTQPHMNTEAFF TGTGCCATCAGTGAGTCGACACAGCCCCACATGAACACTGAAGCTTTCTTT
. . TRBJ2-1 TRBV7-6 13 CASSSDVASEQFF TGTGCCAGCAGCTCTGACGTAGCCAGTGAGCAGTTCTTC
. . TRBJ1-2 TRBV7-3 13 CASSLPQGYGYTF TGTGCCAGCAGCCTCCCACAGGGCTATGGCTACACCTTC
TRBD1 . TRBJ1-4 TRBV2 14 CASSAGQANEKLFF TGTGCCAGCAGTGCGGGACAGGCTAATGAAAAACTGTTTTTT
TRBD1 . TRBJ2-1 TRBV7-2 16 CASSSHGTGGYSEQFF TGTGCCAGCAGCTCCCATGGGACAGGGGGCTATAGTGAGCAGTTCTTC
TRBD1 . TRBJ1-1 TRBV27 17 CASSLRPLGQGRTEAFF TGTGCCAGCAGCTTGAGGCCCCTCGGACAGGGTCGCACTGAAGCTTTCTTT
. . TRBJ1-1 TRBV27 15 CASSFPGLQNTEAFF TGTGCCAGCAGTTTCCCGGGCTTGCAGAACACTGAAGCTTTCTTT
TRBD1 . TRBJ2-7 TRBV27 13 CASSSRGQYEQYF TGTGCCAGCAGTTCCAGGGGGCAATACGAGCAGTACTTC
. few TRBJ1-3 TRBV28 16 CASSSHSGPKGNTIYF TGTGCCAGCAGTTCCCATTCGGGGCCAAAAGGAAACACCATATATTTT
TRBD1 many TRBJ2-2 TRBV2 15 CASRGTATRRGELFF TGTGCCAGCAGGGGGACAGCAACCCGGAGGGGGGAGCTGTTTTTT
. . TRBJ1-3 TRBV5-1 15 CASSLGAGSGNTIYF TGCGCCAGCAGCTTGGGGGCAGGATCTGGAAACACCATATATTTT
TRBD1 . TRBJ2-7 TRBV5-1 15 CASSLGTGGSYEQYF TGCGCCAGCAGCTTGGGGACAGGGGGCTCATACGAGCAGTACTTC
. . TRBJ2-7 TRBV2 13 CASSEGRSREQYF TGTGCCAGCAGTGAAGGCAGGTCGAGGGAGCAGTACTTC
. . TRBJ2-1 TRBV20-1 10 CSAGRVEQFF TGCAGTGCCGGCCGGGTCGAGCAGTTCTTC
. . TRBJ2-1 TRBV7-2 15 CASSLGAGSPSEQFF TGTGCCAGCAGCTTAGGGGCAGGGAGCCCAAGTGAGCAGTTCTTC
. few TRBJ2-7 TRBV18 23 CASSTGFGGGAGNNGPSSYEQYF TGTGCCAGCTCAACAGGCTTCGGAGGGGGCGCGGGAAACAATGGACCGAGCTCCTACGAGCAGTACTTC
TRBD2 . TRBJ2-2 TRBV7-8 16 CASSLQRGGMSGELFF TGTGCCAGCAGCTTACAACGGGGGGGTATGTCCGGGGAGCTGTTTTTT
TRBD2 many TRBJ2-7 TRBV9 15 CASSVLAGEFSEQYF TGTGCCAGCAGCGTACTAGCGGGAGAATTCTCCGAGCAGTACTTC
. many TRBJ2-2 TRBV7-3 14 CASSPGTFTGELFF TGTGCCAGCAGCCCCGGAACTTTTACCGGGGAGCTGTTTTTT
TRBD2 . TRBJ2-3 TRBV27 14 CASSWGAGVNTQYF TGTGCCAGCAGTTGGGGAGCGGGAGTCAATACGCAGTATTTT
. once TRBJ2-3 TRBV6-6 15 CASTLRTENTDTQYF TGTGCCAGCACCTTGCGGACAGAAAACACAGATACGCAGTATTTT
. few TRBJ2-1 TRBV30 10 CAWSKREQFF TGTGCCTGGAGCAAGCGGGAGCAGTTCTTC
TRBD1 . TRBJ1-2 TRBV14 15 CASSQAHRGNYGYTF TGTGCCAGCAGCCAAGCTCACAGGGGAAACTATGGCTACACCTTC
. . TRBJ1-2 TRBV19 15 CASSSDRDGHYGYTF TGTGCCAGTAGTTCAGACCGGGACGGTCACTATGGCTACACCTTC
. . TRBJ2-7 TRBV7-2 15 CASSPAPSAYYEQYF TGTGCCAGCAGCCCCGCCCCCAGCGCTTACTACGAGCAGTACTTC
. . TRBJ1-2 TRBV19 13 CASSNGLIYGYTF TGTGCCAGTTCGAATGGTTTAATCTATGGCTACACCTTC
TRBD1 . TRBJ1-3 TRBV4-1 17 CASENIKGAPPGNTIYF TGCGCCAGCGAGAACATCAAGGGGGCTCCTCCTGGAAACACCATATATTTT
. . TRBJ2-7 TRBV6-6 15 CASSYSSRHSYEQYF TGTGCCAGCAGTTACTCGAGCAGACACTCCTACGAGCAGTACTTC
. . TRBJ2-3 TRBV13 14 CASSSDGGRGTQYF TGTGCCAGCAGCTCTGACGGGGGACGGGGTACGCAGTATTTT
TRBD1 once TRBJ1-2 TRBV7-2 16 CASSLRQGLANYGYTF TGTGCCAGCAGCTTAAGACAGGGGTTGGCTAACTATGGCTACACCTTC
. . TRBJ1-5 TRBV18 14 CASSPTSGDQPQHF TGTGCCAGCTCACCGACGTCTGGGGATCAGCCCCAGCATTTT
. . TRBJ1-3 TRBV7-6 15 CASSLVGGFGNTIYF TGTGCCAGCAGCTTAGTTGGGGGCTTTGGAAACACCATATATTTT
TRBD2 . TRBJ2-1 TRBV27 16 CASSSTSGGPYNEQFF TGTGCCAGCAGTTCAACGTCGGGAGGGCCATACAATGAGCAGTTCTTC
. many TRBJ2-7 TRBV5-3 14 CARSPGQGAYEQYF TGTGCCAGAAGCCCGGGCCAGGGAGCCTACGAGCAGTACTTC
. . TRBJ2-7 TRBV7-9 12 CASSPGSHEQYF TGTGCCAGCAGCCCAGGGTCCCACGAGCAGTACTTC
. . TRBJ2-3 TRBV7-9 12 CASSFTGDTQYF TGTGCCAGCAGCTTTACAGGAGATACGCAGTATTTT
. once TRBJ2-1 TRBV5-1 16 CASSSDPLSSYNEQFF TGCGCCAGCAGCTCAGACCCATTAAGCTCCTACAATGAGCAGTTCTTC
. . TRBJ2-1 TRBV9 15 CASSAAGAAYNEQFF TGTGCCAGCAGCGCAGCTGGTGCCGCCTACAATGAGCAGTTCTTC
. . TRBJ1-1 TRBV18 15 CASSPGRELGTEAFF TGTGCCAGCTCACCGGGACGGGAACTGGGCACTGAAGCTTTCTTT
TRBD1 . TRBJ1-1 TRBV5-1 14 CASSFPGDSTEAFF TGCGCCAGCAGTTTTCCAGGGGACAGCACTGAAGCTTTCTTT
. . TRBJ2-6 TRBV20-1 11 CSAPIANVLTF TGCAGTGCTCCGATTGCCAACGTCCTGACTTTC
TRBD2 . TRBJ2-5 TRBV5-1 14 CASSFGTTQETQYF TGCGCCAGCAGCTTCGGGACTACCCAAGAGACCCAGTACTTC
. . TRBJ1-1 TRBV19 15 CASRERQALNTEAFF TGTGCCAGTAGAGAACGACAGGCCCTGAACACTGAAGCTTTCTTT
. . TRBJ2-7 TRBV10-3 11 CAISPRHEQYF TGTGCCATCAGCCCACGGCACGAGCAGTACTTC
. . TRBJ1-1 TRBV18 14 CASSQTPPNTEAFF TGTGCCAGCTCTCAGACACCACCGAACACTGAAGCTTTCTTT
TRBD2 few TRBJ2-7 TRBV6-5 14 CASTRAGVGYEQYF TGTGCCAGCACCCGCGCGGGAGTTGGGTACGAGCAGTACTTC
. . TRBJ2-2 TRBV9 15 CASTGGLSQPGELFF TGTGCCAGCACCGGGGGACTTTCTCAGCCCGGGGAGCTGTTTTTT
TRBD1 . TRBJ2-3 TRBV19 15 CASSILQGARDTQYF TGTGCCAGTAGTATACTACAGGGGGCGCGGGATACGCAGTATTTT
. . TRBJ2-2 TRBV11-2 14 CASSLREIAGELFF TGTGCCAGCAGCCTTCGGGAGATCGCCGGGGAGCTGTTTTTT